This T cell receptor beta chain is from a study of cytomegalovirus exposure and HLA in healthy donors. Study conclusions and caveats: Sequencing had likely introduced a cluster of highly shared sequence variants as an artifact. In most subjects, TCR beta sequences reportedly gave accurate predictions of HLA-A and HLA-B alleles.

V was pared by 0 bases and J by 1 base, with 10 bases between. In germline, CDR1 is SGHRS, CDR2 YFSETQ. The CDR3 has 15 amino acids. Primers: 60 Vbeta forward and 13 Jbeta reverse. Data came from immunoSEQ multiplex PCR; TCRdb stores just in-frame clones and leaves some out. Among around 150,000 clones listed, 80% to 85% were seen once. Notes on this clone: Antigen unknown.

The clonotype comes from a young woman in good health and CMV-seronegative. V gene TRBV5-1 combines with J gene TRBJ1-1; possibly TRBD1 for D (5 bases). The sequenced material came from PBMCs. DNA for the CDR3: TGCGCCAGCAGCTTGGGAGTCAGGGAGAACACTGAAGCTTTCTTT. Translated, it gives CASSLGVRENTEAFF.